This T cell receptor (beta chain) was profiled in a study of early T cells in non-severe SARS-CoV-2 infection. Study-wide context: Whole-blood bulk RNA, unsorted, was sequenced, and chains were unpaired. General study findings and limits: Reliance on VDJdb matching favored anti-spike CD8 responses; private and CD4 specificities were missed.

As regards this clonotype: Its antigen is undetermined. The germline gene is not matched at one end of the junction; a read error may be the cause.

Germline V gene data show CDR1 as SGHNT and CDR2 as YYREEE (reference sequence). There are 15 residues in the CDR3. Separate cDNA molecules each had unique molecular identifiers attached to them. MiXCR, applied by TCRdb to the 5' RACE reads, yields one record per CDR3 protein. This table has about 110,000 distinct CDR3 sequences, around 13% appearing once. Sequences were derived from whole blood, sampled at baseline. The receptor was derived from an adult who was a healthcare worker with PCR-confirmed SARS-CoV-2 infection or an uninfected control (not recorded which). The chain joins TRBV5-4 to TRBJ1-4, with TRBD1 matching 9 bases. DNA of the CDR3: TGTGCCTGCAGACAGGGGGGAACAACTAATGAAAAACTGTTTTTT. This sequence encodes CACRQGGTTNEKLFF.